This T cell receptor beta chain emerged from a study of T cell responses to AZD1222 COVID-19 vaccine. Germline assignment: CDR1 MDHEN and CDR2 SYDVKM. The length of the CDR3 is 15 residues. Unmatched junction bases numbered 4, after V lost 5 bases and J lost 6 bases. This clone was seen only a few times. Profiling relied on immunoSEQ multiplex PCR, and the TCRdb table lists in-frame clones only, not all of them. The table records some 110,000 clones, about 90% of them present only once. The gene calls are TRBV28 and TRBJ2-1, with 13 bases that match TRBD2. The sequence derives from an adult in good health. The source was peripheral blood, collected on day 0 of AZD1222 vaccination. The CDR3 is CASSLTSGGANEQFF. The CDR3, as DNA: TGTGCCAGCAGTCTTACTAGCGGGGGGGCCAATGAGCAGTTCTTC. Based on the CDR3 plus reference TRBV28 and TRBJ2-1, the full variable domain is DVKVTQSSRYLVKRTGEKVFLECVQDMDHENMFWYRQDPGLGLRLIYFSYDVKMKEKGDIPEGYSVSREKKERFSLILESASTNQTSMYLCASSLTSGGANEQFFGPGTRLTVL.